These 20 T cell receptor beta chains came from one sample sequenced in a study of beta chain features in type 1 diabetes. The sequenced template was cDNA made from the entire isolated RNA. The method was immunoSEQ multiplex PCR; TCRdb's version includes in-frame clones alone and lacks a portion of them. This table has nearly 350,000 clones, around 8.5% appearing once. Their target antigens are unknown. Study findings and constraints: Among all four CD4+ subsets, Type 1 diabetes patients had TCRB CDR3s that were moderately but significantly shorter.

Sequenced sample: central memory CD4+ T cells from blood. These receptors came from a young man with type 1 diabetes.

The chain links TRBV7-2 to TRBJ2-7, with 8 bases fitting TRBD2. This CDR3 has 14 residues. Germline V gives CDR1 SGHTA, CDR2 FQGNSA. Trimming cost V 3 bases and J 3 bases; bases outside gene matches: 4. CDR3 protein: CASSFGLAGYEQYF. DNA for the CDR3: TGTGCCAGCAGCTTTGGACTAGCCGGCTACGAGCAGTACTTC.

This clone came up a few times. Other DNA sequences in this specimen translate into the identical CDR3. The gene calls are TRBV7-2 and TRBJ2-7; 13 positions match TRBD2. The CDR3 extends over 13 amino acids. The V segment lost 4 bases and the J segment 6 bases; nucleotides outside the gene matches: 0. Germline V gene sequence: CDR1 SGHTA, CDR2 FQGNSA. The CDR3 DNA is TGTGCCAGCAGCTGGACTAGCGGGGGCGAGCAGTACTTC. This encodes CASSWTSGGEQYF.

Worth noting for this clone: Other DNA sequences within the sample encode an identical CDR3. The rearrangement links TRBV7-2 to TRBJ2-5; TRBD2 is a possible D gene (6 bases). The CDR3 length is 14 residues. The germline V and J ends were trimmed by 5 bases and 5 bases, with 15 bases remaining between them. Germline V CDR1 and CDR2: SGHTA, FQGNSA. The CDR3 reads CASSLGGEAETQYF. Here the CDR3 DNA reads TGTGCCAGCAGCCTCGGAGGGGAAGCGGAGACCCAGTACTTC.

This clone occurred many times. The chain recombines TRBV6-6 with TRBJ2-1; 14 bases are a match to TRBD2. Trimming took 4 bases from V and 4 from J; bases not matched to a gene: 3. Per the germline V gene, CDR1 is MNHNY and CDR2 is SVGAGI (reference sequence). The CDR3 totals 16 residues. The CDR3 here is CASSWTSGGPYNEQFF. CDR3 nucleotides: TGTGCCAGCAGTTGGACTAGCGGGGGGCCTTACAATGAGCAGTTCTTC.

Remarks on this clone: This specimen includes other DNA sequences encoding the same CDR3. V gene TRBV2 combines with J gene TRBJ1-1; possible D gene TRBD1, 5 bases. Deletions cut 4 bases from V and 0 bases from J, with 6 bases between. CDR1 SNHLY and CDR2 FYNNEI come from the germline V gene. This CDR3 spans 13 amino acids. Here the CDR3 reads CASSGDLNTEAFF. CDR3 bases: TGTGCCAGCAGTGGGGACTTGAACACTGAAGCTTTCTTT.

The chain links TRBV9 to TRBJ1-2; D remains unclear. The CDR3 covers 13 residues. CDR1 is SGDLS, CDR2 YYNGEE, per germline. V lost 3 bases and J lost 6, with 12 bases in between. CDR3: CASSAQVRNGYTF. CDR3 nucleotides: TGTGCCAGCAGCGCTCAGGTTCGAAATGGCTACACCTTC.

The chain recombines TRBV7-7 with TRBJ2-7, with 9 nucleotides matching TRBD1. This CDR3 region has 14 residues. V dropped 3 bases and J dropped 6; count of bases not matched to a gene: 6. Germline CDR1 reads SSHAT; CDR2 reads FNYEAQ (reference sequence). The CDR3 region has the DNA TGTGCCAGCAGCTTGGGGGGACAGGGAGGCGAGCAGTACTTC. The encoded protein is CASSLGGQGGEQYF.

The chain is built from TRBV5-1 and TRBJ2-2; D might be TRBD1 or TRBD2, each matching 5 bases. The V end lost 4 bases, the J end lost 0 bases, and 10 bases lay between the germline ends. CDR3 size: 15 residues. Germline V gives CDR1 SGHRS, CDR2 YFSETQ. The CDR3 loop is CASSPGPANTGELFF. The CDR3 nucleotides are TGCGCCAGCAGCCCGGGACCGGCGAACACCGGGGAGCTGTTTTTT.

The gene calls are TRBV5-1 and TRBJ1-2; no reliable D call. Germline V lookup: CDR1 SGHRS, CDR2 YFSETQ. V was shortened by 2 bases and J by 7 bases, with 9 bases between the two germline ends. The CDR3 is made up of 12 amino acids. This CDR3 reads CASSLTYSGYTF. DNA for the CDR3: TGCGCCAGCAGCTTAACCTACTCTGGCTACACCTTC. The variable domain in full, completed from reference TRBV5-1 and TRBJ1-2, reads KAGVTQTPRYLIKTRGQQVTLSCSPISGHRSVSWYQQTPGQGLQFLFEYFSETQRNKGNFPGRFSGRQFSNSRSEMNVSTLELGDSALYLCASSLTYSGYTFGSGTRLTVV.

On this clone: A single base separates this from a much larger clone, so it may be a read error. This sample includes further DNA sequences coding for the same CDR3. CDR3 coding DNA: TGTGCCAGCAGCTTGGAAGAGACCCAGTACTTC. Its translation: CASSLEETQYF. J is TRBJ2-5 and V is TRBV5-1; no clear D gene. The CDR3 runs to 11 residues. CDR1 is SGHRS and CDR2 is YFSETQ in the germline V gene. The variable domain in full, with the rest retrieved from reference TRBV5-1 and TRBJ2-5, is KAGVTQTPRYLIKTRGQQVTLSCSPISGHRSVSWYQQTPGQGLQFLFEYFSETQRNKGNFPGRFSGRQFSNSRSEMNVSTLELGDSALYLCASSLEETQYFGPGTRLLVL.

The J gene is TRBJ2-7, the V gene TRBV18; D is unclear. Trimming stripped 2 bases from V and 3 bases from J, with 14 bases between. This CDR3 has 15 residues. Germline assignment: CDR1 KGHSH and CDR2 LQKENI. The CDR3 reads CASSPGDLLFYEQYF. For the CDR3, the DNA is TGTGCCAGCTCACCAGGAGACCTCCTCTTCTACGAGCAGTACTTC.

A single count supports this clone. CDR3 nucleotide sequence: TGTGCCAGCAGCTTAGCGAGACTGCCGGGGGTCTATGAGCAGTTCTTC. The encoded protein is CASSLARLPGVYEQFF. V and J are TRBV7-2 and TRBJ2-1; a weak D match, TRBD2 (6 bases). Trimming took 0 bases from V and 8 from J, leaving 17 bases between them. Germline V gene lookup returns CDR1 SGHTA and CDR2 FQGNSA. The CDR3 consists of 16 residues.

There are a few counts of this clone. A junction boundary mismatches the germline segment, possibly from a read error. The V call is TRBV6-5, the J call TRBJ1-1; D not resolved. Germline lookup yields CDR1 MNHEY and CDR2 SVGAGI. CDR3 length equals 14 residues. CDR3 sequence reads: CASSYPGFNTEAFF. CDR3 DNA: TGTGCCAGCAGTTACCCGGGATTCAACACTGAGGCTTTCTTT.

This chain links TRBV6-5 with TRBJ2-7; perhaps TRBD2 as D (5 bases). V gave up 5 bases and J gave up 3 bases, with 14 bases separating them. This CDR3 is 14 amino acids long. Germline CDR1 reads MNHEY; CDR2 reads SVGAGI. The CDR3 region is CASSPTGGRYEQYF. The CDR3 nucleotides read TGTGCCAGCAGTCCTACCGGAGGTCGCTACGAGCAGTACTTC.

The chain recombines TRBV10-1 with TRBJ2-7, with 10 bases matching TRBD2. The trim removed 6 bases at V and 7 bases at J, leaving 6 bases unmatched. CDR3 length: 13 amino acids. The germline V gene encodes CDR1 WNHNN and CDR2 SYGVQD (reference sequence). The CDR3: CASSPAGGTEQYF. CDR3 bases: TGCGCCAGCAGCCCAGCGGGGGGGACGGAGCAGTACTTC.

This chain links TRBV5-4 with TRBJ1-1, with TRBD1 as a possible D gene (6 bases). This CDR3 region has 14 residues. Trimming stripped 4 bases from V and 8 bases from J, with 18 bases between. Germline values: CDR1 SGHNT, CDR2 YYREEE (reference sequence). The CDR3 loop is CASSPSPLDREAFF. For the CDR3, the DNA is TGTGCCAGCAGCCCGTCCCCACTCGACAGGGAAGCTTTCTTT.

This clone turned up a few times. V gene TRBV25-1 combines with J gene TRBJ2-1; 12 bases line up with TRBD1. After removal of 6 bases from V and 4 bases from J, the junction contained 10 bases not matched to a gene. CDR3 length: 17 residues. The germline V gene encodes CDR1 MGHDK and CDR2 SYGVNS. The CDR3 region has the DNA TGTGCCAGCAGGAAACCGGGACAGGGGGCGCGATACAATGAGCAGTTCTTC. Protein product: CASRKPGQGARYNEQFF.

This chain uses TRBV6-6 with TRBJ2-3; no reliable D call. CDR1 MNHNY and CDR2 SVGAGI come from the germline V gene (reference sequence). Trimming took 6 bases from V and 2 from J, leaving 12 bases between them. The CDR3 length is 14 residues. CDR3 loop: CASRPGGFTDTQYF. The CDR3 nucleotides read TGTGCCAGCAGACCTGGTGGGTTCACAGATACGCAGTATTTT.

The chain has TRBV2 and TRBJ1-5; tentatively, D is TRBD1 (6 bases). The germline V gene encodes CDR1 SNHLY and CDR2 FYNNEI. Trimming removed 7 bases from V and 1 base from J, with 14 bases in between. This CDR3 has 15 amino acids. CDR3 loop: CASTRGGDSNQPQHF. In nucleotides, the CDR3 is TGTGCCAGCACCAGGGGAGGGGACAGCAATCAGCCCCAGCATTTT.

In this sample, this clone turned up a few times. The chain recombines TRBV25-1 with TRBJ1-3; unclear D gene. The CDR3 has 14 residues. Germline V gene lookup returns CDR1 MGHDK and CDR2 SYGVNS. Trimming cost V 6 bases and J 3 bases, with 12 bases left between them. This CDR3 is CASSRGGYGNTIYF. The CDR3 nucleotides read TGTGCCAGCAGCCGAGGAGGATATGGAAACACCATATATTTT.